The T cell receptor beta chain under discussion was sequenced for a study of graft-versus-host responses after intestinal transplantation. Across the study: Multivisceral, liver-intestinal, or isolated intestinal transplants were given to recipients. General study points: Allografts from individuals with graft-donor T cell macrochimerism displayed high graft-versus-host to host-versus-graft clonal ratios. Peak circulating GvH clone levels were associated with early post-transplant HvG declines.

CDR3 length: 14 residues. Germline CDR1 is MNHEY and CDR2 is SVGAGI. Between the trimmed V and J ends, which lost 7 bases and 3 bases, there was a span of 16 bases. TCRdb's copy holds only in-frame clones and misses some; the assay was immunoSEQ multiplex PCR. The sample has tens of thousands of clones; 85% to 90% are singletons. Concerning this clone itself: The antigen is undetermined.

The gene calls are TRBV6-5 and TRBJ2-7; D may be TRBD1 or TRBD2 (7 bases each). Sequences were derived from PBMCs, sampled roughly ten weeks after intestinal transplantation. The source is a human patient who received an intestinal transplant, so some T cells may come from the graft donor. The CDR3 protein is CASNPIRGGYEQYF. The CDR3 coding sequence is TGTGCCAGCAACCCTATCAGGGGGGGCTACGAGCAGTACTTC.